The present T cell receptor beta chain was sequenced within a study of blood T cell repertoires in COVID-19. This clone was found once. Sequencing was performed with immunoSEQ multiplex PCR; in TCRdb, only in-frame clones are kept and a portion is missing. Of 150,000 to 200,000 clones in the sample, about 86% were seen once. The sequenced sample was peripheral blood. The sequence was collected from a woman in her 70s with COVID-19, enrolled during active disease.

The CDR3 region has the DNA TGTGCCAGCAGCTCCAGGATGCCGAGCACTGAAGCTTTCTTT. This sequence encodes CASSSRMPSTEAFF. The J gene is TRBJ1-1, the V gene TRBV6-2 or TRBV6-3; no clear D gene. The CDR3 runs to 14 residues. Germline V gene lookup returns CDR1 MNHEY and CDR2 SVGEGT. With 6 bases removed from V and 4 bases from J, the gap between germline ends came to 15 bases.